One sample yielded the 8 T cell receptor beta chains listed below, sequenced in a study of early T cells in non-severe SARS-CoV-2 infection. TCRdb re-called the 5' RACE reads with MiXCR, one entry per CDR3 protein. The table includes 70,000 to 75,000 distinct CDR3 sequences, approximately 14% detected once. Sequences were obtained from whole blood. The receptors were gathered from an adult who was a healthcare worker with PCR-confirmed SARS-CoV-2 infection or an uninfected control (not recorded which).

The chain has TRBV10-3 and TRBJ1-1, with D uncertain. The CDR3 consists of 15 residues. The germline V gene has CDR1 ENHRY and CDR2 SYGVKD. V lost 3 bases to trimming and J lost 0 bases, with 11 bases between them. The CDR3 region has the DNA TGTGCCATCAGTGATGGAGGGAACCTGAACACTGAAGCTTTCTTT. This encodes CAISDGGNLNTEAFF.

This clonotype was counted only a few times. The rearrangement uses TRBV11-2 and TRBJ1-5, with D uncertain. V dropped 0 bases and J dropped 3 bases, with 3 bases sitting between them. This CDR3 region has 13 residues. Germline V gives CDR1 SGHAT, CDR2 FQNNGV. The CDR3 nucleotides are TGTGCCAGCAGCTTAGAGTACAATCAGCCCCAGCATTTT. Its translation: CASSLEYNQPQHF.

This clonotype was counted at least ten times. The V gene is TRBV9, the J gene TRBJ2-3, with D hard to call. V was shortened by 2 bases and J by 2 bases, with 6 bases between the two germline ends. Germline assignment: CDR1 SGDLS and CDR2 YYNGEE. The CDR3 totals 13 residues. The CDR3, as DNA: TGTGCCAGCAGCGTCGGTTTCACAGATACGCAGTATTTT. Translation: CASSVGFTDTQYF.

The chain is built from TRBV29-1 and TRBJ1-2; perhaps TRBD1 as D (6 bases). The V end lost 6 bases, the J end lost 4 bases, and 9 bases lay between the germline ends. The CDR3 spans 11 residues. Germline CDR1 and CDR2: SQVTM and ANQGSEA. CDR3 DNA: TGCAGCGTCTCAGGGGCCTATGGCTACACCTTC. Translation gives CSVSGAYGYTF.

This clonotype has a count of ten or more. The J gene is TRBJ1-1, the V gene TRBV28, with a possible D match to TRBD1 (6 bases). This CDR3 is 14 amino acids long. CDR1 and CDR2 from the germline V gene are MDHEN and SYDVKM. V shed 6 bases and J shed 6 bases, with 17 bases lying between them. The CDR3 reads CASSRGRYGPEAFF. The CDR3 nucleotides read TGTGCCAGCAGCCGGGGGCGATACGGGCCTGAAGCTTTCTTT.

This clonotype has only a few counts. This chain connects TRBV6-2 or TRBV6-3 to TRBJ1-1, with a possible D match to TRBD1 (6 bases). CDR3 length: 14 amino acids. V lost 5 bases and J 3 bases, leaving 13 bases between the germline ends. Looked up from germline, CDR1 is MNHEY and CDR2 is SVGEGT. The CDR3 here is CASSKQGGYTEAFF. CDR3 sequence (DNA): TGTGCCAGCAGTAAACAGGGAGGCTACACTGAAGCTTTCTTT.

There are a few counts of this clonotype. V and J are TRBV5-1 and TRBJ1-2; 9 bases are a match to TRBD1. J lost 4 bases, V lost 4 bases, and 8 bases had no gene match. This CDR3 region has 15 residues. Germline CDR1 reads SGHRS; CDR2 reads YFSETQ. Here the CDR3 DNA reads TGCGCCAGCAGCCCTGGGACAGGGCATGGCTATGGCTACACCTTC. Its translation is CASSPGTGHGYGYTF.

This clonotype has just one count. This is likely a read error, given that the CDR3 carries no conserved phenylalanine or tryptophan at its end. The V and J genes are TRBV7-2 and TRBJ2-7; TRBD1 or TRBD2 may be the D gene (5 bases each). The V end lost 5 bases, the J end lost 2 bases, and 16 bases lay between the germline ends. In germline, CDR1 is SGHTA, CDR2 FQGNSA. CDR3 size: 15 residues. CDR3 sequence (DNA): TGTGCCAGCAGCACCCCACGGGGCGCGACCTACGAGCAGTACTCC. The encoded protein is CASSTPRGATYEQYS.